This T cell receptor beta chain comes out of a study of Graves' ophthalmopathy and Graves' hyperthyroidism. At the level of the study: No treatment had been given when peripheral blood was collected at initial diagnosis. Study-wide points: The 13-signature model separated ophthalmopathy from stable hyperthyroidism at almost 90% sensitivity and roughly 81% specificity. The blood repertoire also included most expanded thyroid clonotypes above 0.001 frequency.

RNA transcripts were the template, and TCR beta CDR3 regions were amplified from them. The first-round RT-PCR employed HTBI primers together with the Qiagen OneStep RT-PCR kit. A multiplex PCR was then performed as the second round. Via MiXCR, TCRdb re-called the multiplex PCR reads, giving one row per CDR3 protein. The sample holds about 620,000 distinct CDR3 sequences, about 20% seen once. This clonotype was seen at least ten times. Antigen unknown. Exclusion covered patients with other autoimmune diseases or uncontrolled infections (as well as pregnancy or lactation). The sequence came from a woman aged 18-35 years with stable Graves' hyperthyroidism. Some clones in this sample may be carry-over from other donors' samples. The sequenced sample was peripheral blood.

This CDR3 is CASTLDRGNGYTF. The CDR3 bases are TGTGCCAGCACCCTGGACAGGGGTAACGGCTACACCTTC. J is TRBJ1-2 and V is TRBV12-3 or TRBV12-4; TRBD1 agrees at 9 bases. The junction had 8 bases not matched to a gene; V was cut back by 7 bases and J by 8 bases. The CDR3 totals 13 residues.